This entry features one T cell receptor (beta chain) sequence. This sample stems from a study of blood T cell repertoires in COVID-19. Using immunoSEQ multiplex PCR, the repertoire was profiled, and TCRdb retains in-frame clones only, with some absent. The sample holds around 68,000 clones; roughly 91% are singletons and the top ten take approximately 1.6%. Per the germline V gene, CDR1 is SGHDN and CDR2 is FVKESK. This CDR3 comprises 13 residues. V was shortened by 4 bases and J by 7 bases, with 14 bases between the two germline ends. The chain employs TRBV14 and TRBJ2-7; a weak D match, TRBD1 (6 bases). This clonotype was sampled from a human donor in a cohort sampled during active COVID-19. Sequenced sample: peripheral blood. The CDR3 region is CASSPRQVGEQYF. DNA for the CDR3: TGTGCCAGCAGCCCCAGACAGGTAGGAGAGCAGTACTTC.